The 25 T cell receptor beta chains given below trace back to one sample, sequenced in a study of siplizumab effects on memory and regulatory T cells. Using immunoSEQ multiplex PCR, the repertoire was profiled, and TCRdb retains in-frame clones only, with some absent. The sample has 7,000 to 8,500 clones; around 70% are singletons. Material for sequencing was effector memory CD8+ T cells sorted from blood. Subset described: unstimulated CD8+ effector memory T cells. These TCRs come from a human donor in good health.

CDR3 protein: CASREQGNTEAFF. In DNA, the CDR3 is TGTGCCAGCAGGGAACAGGGAAACACTGAAGCTTTCTTT. The V call is TRBV6-6, the J call TRBJ1-1, with D possibly being TRBD1 (6 bases). V lost 6 bases and J lost 2, with 10 bases in between. Looked up from germline, CDR1 is MNHNY and CDR2 is SVGAGI (reference sequence). The CDR3 covers 13 residues.

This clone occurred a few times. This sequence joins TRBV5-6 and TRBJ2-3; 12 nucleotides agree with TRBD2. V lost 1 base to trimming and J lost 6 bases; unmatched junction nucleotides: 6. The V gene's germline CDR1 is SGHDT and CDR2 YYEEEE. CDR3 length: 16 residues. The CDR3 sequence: CASSLFLAGGMDTQYF. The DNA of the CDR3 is TGTGCCAGCAGCTTGTTTCTAGCGGGAGGGATGGATACGCAGTATTTT.

The CDR3: CASSLILAGVDEQFF. The CDR3, as DNA: TGTGCCAGCAGTTTAATCCTAGCGGGAGTTGATGAGCAGTTCTTC. The rearrangement uses TRBV27 and TRBJ2-1; 10 bases match TRBD2. The CDR3 totals 15 residues. Trimming took 2 bases from V and 8 from J; bases not matched to a gene: 6. CDR1 MNHEY and CDR2 SMNVEV come from the germline V gene (reference sequence).

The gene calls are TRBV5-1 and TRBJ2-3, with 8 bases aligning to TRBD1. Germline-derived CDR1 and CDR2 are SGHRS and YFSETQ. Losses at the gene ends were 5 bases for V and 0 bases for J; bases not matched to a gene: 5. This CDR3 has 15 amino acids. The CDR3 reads CASRPTGDSTDTQYF. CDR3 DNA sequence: TGCGCCAGCAGACCGACAGGGGATAGCACAGATACGCAGTATTTT.

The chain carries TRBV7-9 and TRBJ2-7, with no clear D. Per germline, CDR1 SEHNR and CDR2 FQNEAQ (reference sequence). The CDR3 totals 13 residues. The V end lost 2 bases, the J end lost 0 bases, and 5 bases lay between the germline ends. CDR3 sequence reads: CASSLPSSYEQYF. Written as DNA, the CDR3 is TGTGCCAGCAGCTTACCTTCCTCCTACGAGCAGTACTTC.

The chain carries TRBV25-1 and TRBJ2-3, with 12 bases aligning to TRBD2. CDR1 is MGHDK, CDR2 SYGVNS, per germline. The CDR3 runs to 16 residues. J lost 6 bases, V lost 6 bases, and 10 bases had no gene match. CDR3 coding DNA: TGTGCCAGCAGCCCGACTAGCGGGGGCCGCCGGGATACGCAGTATTTT. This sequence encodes CASSPTSGGRRDTQYF.

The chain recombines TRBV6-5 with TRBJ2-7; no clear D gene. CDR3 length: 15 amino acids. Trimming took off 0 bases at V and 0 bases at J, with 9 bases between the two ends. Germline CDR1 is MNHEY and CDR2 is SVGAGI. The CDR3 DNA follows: TGTGCCAGCAGTTACTCTTCCCAAAACTCCTACGAGCAGTACTTC. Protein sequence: CASSYSSQNSYEQYF.

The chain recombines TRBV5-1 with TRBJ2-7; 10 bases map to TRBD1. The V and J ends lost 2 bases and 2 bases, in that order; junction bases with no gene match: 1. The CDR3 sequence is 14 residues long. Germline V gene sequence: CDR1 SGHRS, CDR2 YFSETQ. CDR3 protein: CASSFGTGAYEQYF. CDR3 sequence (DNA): TGCGCCAGCAGCTTCGGGACAGGGGCCTACGAGCAGTACTTC.

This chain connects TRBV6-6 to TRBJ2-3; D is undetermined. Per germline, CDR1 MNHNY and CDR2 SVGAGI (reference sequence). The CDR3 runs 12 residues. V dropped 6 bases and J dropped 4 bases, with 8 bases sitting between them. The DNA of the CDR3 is TGTGCCAGCAGAGAAGTTGCAGATACGCAGTATTTT. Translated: CASREVADTQYF.

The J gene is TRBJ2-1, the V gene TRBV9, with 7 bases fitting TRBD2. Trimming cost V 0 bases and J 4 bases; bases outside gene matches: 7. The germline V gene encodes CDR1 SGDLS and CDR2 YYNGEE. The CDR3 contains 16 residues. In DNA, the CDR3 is TGTGCCAGCAGCGTAGCTCTGGCTAGCGGATACAATGAGCAGTTCTTC. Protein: CASSVALASGYNEQFF. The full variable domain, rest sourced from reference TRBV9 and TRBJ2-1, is DSGVTQTPKHLITATGQRVTLRCSPRSGDLSVYWYQQSLDQGLQFLIQYYNGEERAKGNILERFSAQQFPDLHSELNLSSLELGDSALYFCASSVALASGYNEQFFGPGTRLTVL.

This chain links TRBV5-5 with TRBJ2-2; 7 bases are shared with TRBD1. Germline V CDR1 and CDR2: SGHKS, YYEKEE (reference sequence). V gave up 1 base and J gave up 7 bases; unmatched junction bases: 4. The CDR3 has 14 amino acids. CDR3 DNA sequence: TGTGCCAGCAGCTTGTCCGGGACAGTCGGGGAGCTGTTTTTT. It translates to CASSLSGTVGELFF.

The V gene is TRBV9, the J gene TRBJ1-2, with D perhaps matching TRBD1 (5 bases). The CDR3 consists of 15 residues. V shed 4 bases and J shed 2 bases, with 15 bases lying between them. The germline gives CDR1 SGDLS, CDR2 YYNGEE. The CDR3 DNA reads TGTGCCAGCAGCTCCGCCGGGACGCTCAACTATGGCTACACCTTC. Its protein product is CASSSAGTLNYGYTF.

CDR3 in DNA: TGTGCCAGCAGCCAAACCACCCCGGGCCCCTCAGGCGGGGAGCTGTTTTTT. This translates into CASSQTTPGPSGGELFF. The chain is built from TRBV7-3 and TRBJ2-2; D call uncertain. Germline CDR1 SGHTA, CDR2 FQGTGA. The CDR3 contains 17 residues. The V and J ends lost 5 bases and 7 bases respectively, with 23 bases between them. Combining the CDR3 with reference TRBV7-3 and TRBJ2-2 gives the whole variable domain GAGVSQTPSNKVTEKGKYVELRCDPISGHTALYWYRQSLGQGPEFLIYFQGTGAADDSGLPNDRFFAVRPEGSVSTLKIQRTERGDSAVYLCASSQTTPGPSGGELFFGEGSRLTVL.

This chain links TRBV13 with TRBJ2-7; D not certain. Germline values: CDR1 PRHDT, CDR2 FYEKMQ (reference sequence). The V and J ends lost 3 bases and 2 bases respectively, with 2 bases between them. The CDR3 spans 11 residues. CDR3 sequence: CASSLTYEQYF. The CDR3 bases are TGTGCCAGCAGCTTGACCTACGAGCAGTACTTC. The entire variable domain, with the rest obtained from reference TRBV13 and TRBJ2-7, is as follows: AAGVIQSPRHLIKEKRETATLKCYPIPRHDTVYWYQQGPGQDPQFLISFYEKMQSDKGSIPDRFSAQQFSDYHSELNMSSLELGDSALYFCASSLTYEQYFGPGTRLTVT.

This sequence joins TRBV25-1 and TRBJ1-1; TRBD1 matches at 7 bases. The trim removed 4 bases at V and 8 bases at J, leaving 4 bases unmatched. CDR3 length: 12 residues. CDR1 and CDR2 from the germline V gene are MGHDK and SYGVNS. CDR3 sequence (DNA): TGTGCCAGCAGTGTCCCAGGGGGGGAAGCTTTCTTT. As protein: CASSVPGGEAFF. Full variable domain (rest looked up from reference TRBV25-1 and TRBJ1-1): EADIYQTPRYLVIGTGKKITLECSQTMGHDKMYWYQQDPGMELHLIHYSYGVNSTEKGDLSSESTVSRIRTEHFPLTLESARPSHTSQYLCASSVPGGEAFFGQGTRLTVV.

The CDR3 nucleotides read TGTGCCAGCAGCAACCCCTCCCGGACTAGTGTCTACAATGAGCAGTTCTTC. It specifies CASSNPSRTSVYNEQFF. The V and J genes are TRBV11-3 and TRBJ2-1; 7 bases map to TRBD2. The CDR3 is 17 amino acids. Trimming removed 5 bases from V and 3 bases from J; junction bases left unmatched: 13. Germline V gene data show CDR1 as SGHNT and CDR2 as YENEEA.

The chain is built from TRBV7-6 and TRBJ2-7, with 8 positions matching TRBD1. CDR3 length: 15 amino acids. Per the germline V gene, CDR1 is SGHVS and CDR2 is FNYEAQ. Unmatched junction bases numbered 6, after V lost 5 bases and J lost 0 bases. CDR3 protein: CASSIGTGFSYEQYF. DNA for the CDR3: TGTGCCAGCAGCATCGGGACAGGCTTCTCCTACGAGCAGTACTTC.

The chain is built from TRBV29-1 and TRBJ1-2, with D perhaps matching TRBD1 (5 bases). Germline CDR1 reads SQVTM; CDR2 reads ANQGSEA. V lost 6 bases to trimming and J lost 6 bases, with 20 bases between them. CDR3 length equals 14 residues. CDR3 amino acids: CSVRDRRGVDGYTF. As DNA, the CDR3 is TGCAGCGTCCGGGACCGACGGGGAGTTGATGGCTACACCTTC.

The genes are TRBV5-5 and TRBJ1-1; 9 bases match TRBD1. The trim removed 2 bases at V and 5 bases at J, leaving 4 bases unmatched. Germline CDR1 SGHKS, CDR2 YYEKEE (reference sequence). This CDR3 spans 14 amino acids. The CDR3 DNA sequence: TGTGCCAGCAGCTTTAACAGGGGGCCAACTGAAGCTTTCTTT. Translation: CASSFNRGPTEAFF. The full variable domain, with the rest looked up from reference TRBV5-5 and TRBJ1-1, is DAGVTQSPTHLIKTRGQQVTLRCSPISGHKSVSWYQQVLGQGPQFIFQYYEKEERGRGNFPDRFSARQFPNYSSELNVNALLLGDSALYLCASSFNRGPTEAFFGQGTRLTVV.

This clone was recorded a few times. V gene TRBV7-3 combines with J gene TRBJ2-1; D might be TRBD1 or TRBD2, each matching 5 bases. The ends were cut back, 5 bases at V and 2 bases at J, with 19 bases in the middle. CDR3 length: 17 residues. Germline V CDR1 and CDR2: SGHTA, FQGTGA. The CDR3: CASSPTPGQGPYNEQFF. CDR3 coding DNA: TGTGCCAGCAGCCCCACCCCGGGGCAGGGACCCTACAATGAGCAGTTCTTC.

The CDR3 DNA reads TGTGCCAGCAGTTCGCCGGGACACGGAGTGGGATATAATTCACCCCTCCACTTT. It yields the protein CASSSPGHGVGYNSPLHF. The chain combines TRBV28 with TRBJ1-6; TRBD1 is a possible D gene (6 bases). CDR1 and CDR2 from the germline V gene are MDHEN and SYDVKM. The CDR3 has 18 amino acids. Trimming pared 4 bases from V and 4 bases from J, leaving 20 bases between.

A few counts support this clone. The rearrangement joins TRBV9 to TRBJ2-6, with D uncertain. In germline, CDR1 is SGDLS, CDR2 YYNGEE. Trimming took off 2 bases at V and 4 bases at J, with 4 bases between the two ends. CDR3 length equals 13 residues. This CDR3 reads CASSVAGANVLTF. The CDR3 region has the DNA TGTGCCAGCAGCGTCGCCGGGGCCAACGTCCTGACTTTC. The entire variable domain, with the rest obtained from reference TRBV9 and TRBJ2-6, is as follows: DSGVTQTPKHLITATGQRVTLRCSPRSGDLSVYWYQQSLDQGLQFLIQYYNGEERAKGNILERFSAQQFPDLHSELNLSSLELGDSALYFCASSVAGANVLTFGAGSRLTVL.

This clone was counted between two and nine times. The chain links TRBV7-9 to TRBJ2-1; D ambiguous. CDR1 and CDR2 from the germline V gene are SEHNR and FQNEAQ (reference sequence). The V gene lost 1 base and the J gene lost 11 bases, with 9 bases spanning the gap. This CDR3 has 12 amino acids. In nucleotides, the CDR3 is TGTGCCAGCAGCTTAGAGGCTTTAAAGCAGTTCTTC. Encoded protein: CASSLEALKQFF.

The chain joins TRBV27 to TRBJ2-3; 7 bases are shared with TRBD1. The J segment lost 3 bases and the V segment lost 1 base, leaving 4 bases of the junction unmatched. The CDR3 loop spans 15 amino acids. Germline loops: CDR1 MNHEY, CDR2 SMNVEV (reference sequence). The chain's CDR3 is CASSLLGRGTDTQYF. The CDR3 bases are TGTGCCAGCAGTTTATTGGGCAGGGGGACAGATACGCAGTATTTT.

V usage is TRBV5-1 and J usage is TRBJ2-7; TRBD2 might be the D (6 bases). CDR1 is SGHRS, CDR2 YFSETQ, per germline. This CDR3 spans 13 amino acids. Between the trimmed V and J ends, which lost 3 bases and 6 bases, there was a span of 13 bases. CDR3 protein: CASSSAPGAEQYF. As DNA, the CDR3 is TGCGCCAGCAGCTCCGCCCCGGGAGCCGAGCAGTACTTC.